One TCR beta chain is described in this entry. Its antigen is still unknown. One end of the junction does not line up with germline, which may come from a read error. The germline V gene encodes CDR1 MGHRA and CDR2 YSYEKL. The CDR3 runs to 18 residues. This entry belongs to a study of blood T cells in healthy people across ages. Study findings and constraints: More naive CD4+ cells and higher diversity were found in long-lived than in aged donors. Diversity of TCR beta per million T cells declined in a roughly linear way with age.

The second PCR ran about 6 to 11 cycles with a sample-barcoded 5' primer and J-beta primers. Each of the cDNA molecules was tagged by a template-switch adaptor with 12 random nucleotides. Using its own MiXCR run on the 5' RACE reads, TCRdb lists one record per CDR3 protein. The sample shows approximately 1.5 million distinct CDR3 sequences, approximately 32% of them seen only once. Each donor was a healthy Caucasian individual from Russia, aged about 6 to 100. The origin of this receptor is a woman aged 25 to 39 in good health. The chain links TRBV4-1 to TRBJ2-5; perhaps TRBD2 as D (7 bases). The DNA matches TRBJ2-7 better at its end, which makes the J call doubtful. The specimen sequenced was blood. CDR3 amino acids: CVSSQGVKRGRGPPEQYF. The DNA for the CDR3 is TGCGTCAGCAGCCAAGGAGTCAAGCGGGGCAGGGGACCTCCCGAGCAGTACTTC.